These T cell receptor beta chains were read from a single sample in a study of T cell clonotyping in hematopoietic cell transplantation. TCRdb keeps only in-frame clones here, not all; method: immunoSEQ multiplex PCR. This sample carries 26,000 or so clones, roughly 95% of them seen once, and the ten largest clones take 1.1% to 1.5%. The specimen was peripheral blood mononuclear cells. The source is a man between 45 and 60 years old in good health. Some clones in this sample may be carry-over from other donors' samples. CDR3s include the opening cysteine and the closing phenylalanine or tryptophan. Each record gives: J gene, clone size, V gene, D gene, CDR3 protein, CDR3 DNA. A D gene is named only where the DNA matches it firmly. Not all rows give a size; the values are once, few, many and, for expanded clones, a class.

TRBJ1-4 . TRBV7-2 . CASSLTGLNEKLFF TGTGCCAGCAGCCTGACAGGCCTCAATGAAAAACTGTTTTTT
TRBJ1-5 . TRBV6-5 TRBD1 CASSRDRDNQPQHF TGTGCCAGCAGCCGGGACAGGGATAATCAGCCCCAGCATTTT
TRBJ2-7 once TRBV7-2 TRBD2 CASSLGAIAGIPYEQYF TGTGCCAGCAGCTTAGGGGCGATAGCGGGAATCCCCTACGAGCAGTACTTC
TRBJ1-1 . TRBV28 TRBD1 CGSGTGVFMNTEAFF TGTGGCTCGGGGACAGGGGTCTTTATGAACACTGAAGCTTTCTTT
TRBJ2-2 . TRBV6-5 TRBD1 CASSYPQAGGTGELFF TGTGCCAGCAGTTACCCCCAGGCAGGGGGCACCGGGGAGCTGTTTTTT
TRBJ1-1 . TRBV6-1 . CASSRGMNTEAFF TGTGCCAGCAGCCGGGGCATGAACACTGAAGCTTTCTTT
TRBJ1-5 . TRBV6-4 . CASSVGIEQPQHF TGTGCCAGCAGTGTAGGGATAGAGCAGCCCCAGCATTTT
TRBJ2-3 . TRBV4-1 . CASSETQNLGTQYF TGCGCCAGCAGCGAAACTCAAAATTTAGGTACGCAGTATTTT
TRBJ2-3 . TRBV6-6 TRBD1 CASRRQGSAASDTQYF TGTGCCAGCAGACGACAGGGATCCGCAGCCTCAGATACGCAGTATTTT
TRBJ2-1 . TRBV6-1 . CASRLQGYEQFF TGTGCCAGCAGACTACAGGGATATGAGCAGTTCTTC
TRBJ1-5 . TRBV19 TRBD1 CATADRGVGGNQPQHF TGTGCCACCGCGGACAGGGGAGTCGGTGGCAATCAGCCCCAGCATTTT
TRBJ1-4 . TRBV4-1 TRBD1 CASSQGGTGRWEEKLFF TGCGCCAGCAGCCAAGGTGGGACAGGGCGTTGGGAAGAAAAACTGTTTTTT
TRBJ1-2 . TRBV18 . CASSPLRELNYGYTF TGTGCCAGCTCACCACTTAGGGAGCTAAACTATGGCTACACCTTC
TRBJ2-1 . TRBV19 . CASSINRGGDEQFF TGTGCCAGTAGTATTAACAGGGGAGGGGATGAGCAGTTCTTC